This T cell receptor beta chain comes out of a study of blood T cell repertoires in COVID-19. The V gene lost 6 bases and the J gene lost 0 bases, with 11 bases spanning the gap. In germline, CDR1 is SGHTA, CDR2 FQGNSA. This CDR3 region has 15 residues. In Cohort 3, a recovered donor had either two negative PCRs, clearance, or symptom resolution. The protocol was immunoSEQ multiplex PCR, while the TCRdb copy is restricted to in-frame clones and leaves out a portion. The repertoire holds about 300,000 clones, approximately 90% seen once, with 10% in the top ten. The rearrangement links TRBV7-2 to TRBJ1-4; D perhaps matches TRBD1 (6 bases). This sequence was found in a woman aged 18-29 years who had recovered from COVID-19. The specimen was PBMCs or T cells enriched from blood (not recorded which). This CDR3 is CASRSQGTTNEKLFF. CDR3 coding DNA: TGTGCCAGCAGGTCACAGGGCACAACTAATGAAAAACTGTTTTTT.